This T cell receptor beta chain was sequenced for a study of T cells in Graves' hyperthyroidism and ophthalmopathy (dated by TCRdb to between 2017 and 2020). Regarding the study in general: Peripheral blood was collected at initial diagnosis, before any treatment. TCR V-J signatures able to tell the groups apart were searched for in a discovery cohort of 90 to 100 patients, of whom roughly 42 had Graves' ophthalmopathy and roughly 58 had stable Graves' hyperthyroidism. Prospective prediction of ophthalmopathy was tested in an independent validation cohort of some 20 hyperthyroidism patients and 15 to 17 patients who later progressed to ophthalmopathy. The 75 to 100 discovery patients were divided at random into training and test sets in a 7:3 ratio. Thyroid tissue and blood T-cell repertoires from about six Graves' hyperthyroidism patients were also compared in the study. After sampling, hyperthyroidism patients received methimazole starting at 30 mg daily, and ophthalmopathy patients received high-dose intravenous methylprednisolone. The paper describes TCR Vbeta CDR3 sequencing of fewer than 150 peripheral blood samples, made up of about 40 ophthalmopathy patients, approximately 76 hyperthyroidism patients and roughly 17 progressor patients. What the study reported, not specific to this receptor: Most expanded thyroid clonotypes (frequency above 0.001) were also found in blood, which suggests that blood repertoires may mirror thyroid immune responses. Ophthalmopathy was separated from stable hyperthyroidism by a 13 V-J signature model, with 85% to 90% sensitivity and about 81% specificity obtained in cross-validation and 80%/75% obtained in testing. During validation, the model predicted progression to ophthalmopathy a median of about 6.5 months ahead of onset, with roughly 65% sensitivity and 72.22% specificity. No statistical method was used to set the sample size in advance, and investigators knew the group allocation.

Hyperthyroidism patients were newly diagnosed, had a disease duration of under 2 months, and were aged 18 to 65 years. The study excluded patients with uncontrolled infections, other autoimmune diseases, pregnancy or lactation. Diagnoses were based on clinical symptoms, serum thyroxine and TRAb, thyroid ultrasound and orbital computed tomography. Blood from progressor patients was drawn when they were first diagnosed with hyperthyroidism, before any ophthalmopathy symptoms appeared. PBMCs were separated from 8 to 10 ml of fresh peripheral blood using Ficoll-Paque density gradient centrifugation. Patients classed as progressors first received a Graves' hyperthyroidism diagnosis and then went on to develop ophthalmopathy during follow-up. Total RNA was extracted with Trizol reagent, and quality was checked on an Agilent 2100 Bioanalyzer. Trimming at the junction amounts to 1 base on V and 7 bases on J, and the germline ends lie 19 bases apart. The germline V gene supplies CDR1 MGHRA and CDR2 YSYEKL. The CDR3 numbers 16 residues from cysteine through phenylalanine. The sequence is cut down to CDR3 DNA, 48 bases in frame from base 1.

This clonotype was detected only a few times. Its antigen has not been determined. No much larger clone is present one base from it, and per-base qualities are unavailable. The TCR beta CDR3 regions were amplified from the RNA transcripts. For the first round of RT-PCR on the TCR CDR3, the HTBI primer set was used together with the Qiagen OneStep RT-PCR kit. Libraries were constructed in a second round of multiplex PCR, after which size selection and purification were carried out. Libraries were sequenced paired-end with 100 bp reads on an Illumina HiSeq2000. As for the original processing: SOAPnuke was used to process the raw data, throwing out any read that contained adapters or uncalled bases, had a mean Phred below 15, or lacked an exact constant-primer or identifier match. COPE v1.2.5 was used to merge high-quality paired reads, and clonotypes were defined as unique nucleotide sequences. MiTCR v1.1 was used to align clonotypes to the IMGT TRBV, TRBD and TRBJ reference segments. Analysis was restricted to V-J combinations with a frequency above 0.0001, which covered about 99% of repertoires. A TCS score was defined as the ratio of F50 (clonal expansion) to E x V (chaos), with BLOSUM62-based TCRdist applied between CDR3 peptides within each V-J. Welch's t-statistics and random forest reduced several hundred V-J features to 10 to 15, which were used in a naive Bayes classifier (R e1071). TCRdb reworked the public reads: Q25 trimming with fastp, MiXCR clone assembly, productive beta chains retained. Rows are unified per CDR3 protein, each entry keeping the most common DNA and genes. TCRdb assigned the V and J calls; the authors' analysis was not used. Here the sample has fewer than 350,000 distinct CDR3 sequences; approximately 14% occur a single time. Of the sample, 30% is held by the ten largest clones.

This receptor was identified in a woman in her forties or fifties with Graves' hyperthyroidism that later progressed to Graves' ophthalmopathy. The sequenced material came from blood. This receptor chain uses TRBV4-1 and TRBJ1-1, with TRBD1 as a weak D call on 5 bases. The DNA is TGCGCCAGCAGCCAAGGCTGGGGGAAAGGAGGCAGTGAAGCTTTCTTT. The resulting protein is CASSQGWGKGGSEAFF.